This is a list of T cell receptor beta chains from one sample in a study of cytomegalovirus exposure and HLA in healthy donors. Measured with immunoSEQ multiplex PCR; TCRdb has only the in-frame clones, and not every one. The table shows roughly 92,000 clones, with 80% occurring only once. Source material: PBMCs. The receptors derive from a woman between 45 and 60 years old in good health and CMV-seropositive. CDR3s include the opening cysteine and the closing phenylalanine or tryptophan. D genes are given only for firm matches. Some rows mark clone size as missing; the rest say once, few, many or name a class of expanded clone.

d_call clone_size j_call v_call cdr3_aa cdr3_nt
TRBD2 NA TRBJ2-3 TRBV4-1 CASSQRLAGAAYF TGCGCCAGCAGCCAAAGACTAGCGGGGGCGGCTTATTTT
NA medium-sized TRBJ1-1 TRBV25-1 CASSEGRTEAFF TGTGCCAGCAGTGAGGGGCGGACTGAAGCTTTCTTT
NA NA TRBJ2-3 TRBV6-6 CASSSGYLGDTQYF TGTGCCAGCAGTTCGGGGTACTTAGGAGATACGCAGTATTTT
TRBD2 NA TRBJ2-3 TRBV6-9 CARQTRLAPSTDTQYF TGTGCCCGACAGACCCGACTAGCGCCTAGCACAGATACGCAGTATTTT
TRBD1 NA TRBJ1-2 TRBV4-1 CASSQVQGAANYGYTF TGCGCCAGCAGCCAAGTTCAGGGGGCAGCTAACTATGGCTACACCTTC
NA NA TRBJ2-5 TRBV11-1 CASSSPPGRETQYF TGTGCCAGCAGCTCGCCCCCAGGGAGGGAGACCCAGTACTTC
TRBD1 NA TRBJ1-3 TRBV7-9 CASSFTGAGNTIYF TGTGCCAGCAGCTTCACAGGGGCAGGAAACACCATATATTTT
TRBD2 NA TRBJ2-3 TRBV5-4 CASSLRSAGRTDTQYF TGTGCCAGCAGCTTACGTTCAGCGGGACGGACAGATACGCAGTATTTT
NA NA TRBJ1-3 TRBV6-6 CASSKGALGGNTIYF TGTGCCAGCAGTAAAGGGGCCCTAGGGGGAAACACCATATATTTT
NA NA TRBJ1-2 TRBV30 CAWRPGWDGYTF TGTGCCTGGAGGCCAGGGTGGGATGGCTACACCTTC
TRBD1 NA TRBJ2-2 TRBV7-3 CASSLFGQGLRGTGELFF TGTGCCAGCAGCTTATTCGGACAGGGGTTGAGGGGCACCGGGGAGCTGTTTTTT
TRBD1 NA TRBJ1-1 TRBV6-1 CASSLRVSGGTEAFF TGTGCCAGCAGTCTCCGGGTCTCAGGGGGCACTGAAGCTTTCTTT
TRBD2 NA TRBJ2-2 TRBV6-1 CASEREGLIGELFF TGTGCCAGCGAACGGGAGGGCCTTATCGGGGAGCTGTTTTTT
NA NA TRBJ2-5 TRBV10-3 CATRSPGQAVKETQYF TGTGCCACCAGAAGTCCGGGACAAGCGGTAAAGGAGACCCAGTACTTC
TRBD2 NA TRBJ2-7 TRBV7-6 CASSPLASGGAPEQYF TGTGCCAGCAGTCCTCTTGCTAGCGGGGGGGCCCCCGAGCAGTACTTC
NA NA TRBJ1-1 TRBV7-9 CASSRGSGHIMNTEAFF TGTGCCAGCAGCCGAGGATCGGGACACATCATGAACACTGAAGCTTTCTTT
NA few TRBJ2-4 TRBV5-6 CASSSGLLAKNIQYF TGTGCCAGCAGCTCGGGACTGTTAGCCAAAAACATTCAGTACTTC
NA NA TRBJ1-2 TRBV27 CASAHQRTALDKYGYTF TGTGCCAGCGCTCATCAAAGGACAGCGCTTGACAAGTATGGCTACACCTTC
NA NA TRBJ2-6 TRBV2 CATQGSGANVLTF TGTGCCACCCAGGGTTCCGGGGCCAACGTCCTGACTTTC
NA few TRBJ1-1 TRBV29-1 CSAPLFGATEAFF TGCAGCGCCCCTCTCTTTGGGGCCACTGAAGCTTTCTTT
TRBD2 NA TRBJ2-2 TRBV5-6 CASSGGLVAVGELFF TGTGCCAGCAGCGGGGGACTAGTCGCTGTCGGGGAGCTGTTTTTT
NA NA TRBJ2-5 TRBV11-2 CASSLSIQETQYF TGTGCCAGCAGCTTATCTATACAAGAGACCCAGTACTTC
TRBD1 NA TRBJ1-5 TRBV15 CATSGRTGVVSNQPQHF TGTGCCACCAGCGGCAGAACAGGGGTCGTTAGCAATCAGCCCCAGCATTTT
NA NA TRBJ1-5 TRBV7-9 CASSHLGQPQHF TGTGCCAGCAGCCACCTCGGGCAGCCCCAGCATTTT
NA NA TRBJ2-3 TRBV10-3 CAISESRAPSTDTQYF TGTGCCATCAGTGAGTCTCGCGCACCTAGCACAGATACGCAGTATTTT
NA once TRBJ1-2 TRBV19 CASSNRDWTNYGYTF TGTGCCAGTAGTAACCGGGACTGGACTAACTATGGCTACACCTTC
NA NA TRBJ2-5 TRBV15 CATSRDIDTQETQYF TGTGCCACCAGCAGAGATATAGACACTCAAGAGACCCAGTACTTC
TRBD1 NA TRBJ2-1 TRBV29-1 CSVAGTGGQYYNEQFF TGCAGCGTTGCCGGGACAGGGGGTCAATACTACAATGAGCAGTTCTTC
TRBD1 NA TRBJ2-5 TRBV5-3 CARSNPGQAKTQYF TGTGCCAGAAGCAACCCGGGACAGGCTAAGACCCAGTACTTC
NA NA TRBJ1-1 TRBV6-6 CASMGGATEAFF TGTGCCAGCATGGGAGGAGCCACTGAAGCTTTCTTT
NA once TRBJ2-3 TRBV10-1 CASSEYDSHTDTQYF TGCGCCAGCAGTGAGTATGACTCTCACACAGATACGCAGTATTTT
NA once TRBJ1-4 TRBV27 CASSFYGMGEKLFF TGTGCCAGCAGTTTCTACGGGATGGGGGAAAAACTGTTTTTT
NA NA TRBJ1-6 TRBV27 CASSLSRGAPNSPLHF TGTGCCAGCAGTTTATCGCGGGGGGCACCCAATTCACCCCTCCACTTT
NA few TRBJ1-3 TRBV7-9 CASSLGESGNTIYF TGTGCCAGCAGCCTAGGGGAGTCTGGAAACACCATATATTTT
NA NA TRBJ2-1 TRBV11-2 CASSLQGTDYNEQFF TGTGCCAGCAGCTTGCAGGGGACGGACTACAATGAGCAGTTCTTC
TRBD2 once TRBJ2-1 TRBV5-4 CASSGGGTPNEQFF TGTGCCAGCAGCGGGGGAGGGACCCCCAATGAGCAGTTCTTC
NA NA TRBJ1-5 TRBV5-4 CASSLRGSNQPQHF TGTGCCAGCAGCTTAAGAGGGTCCAATCAGCCCCAGCATTTT
NA few TRBJ1-3 TRBV5-1 CASRQGAGGNTIYF TGCGCCAGCAGGCAGGGCGCGGGGGGAAACACCATATATTTT
NA NA TRBJ2-6 TRBV4-1 CASSQDGLQGRSSSGANVLTF TGCGCCAGCAGCCAAGACGGCTTGCAGGGGCGGTCGAGCTCTGGGGCCAACGTCCTGACTTTC
NA NA TRBJ1-3 TRBV13 CASSLDKGGQLSGNTIYF TGTGCCAGCAGCCTAGATAAAGGAGGGCAGCTCTCTGGAAACACCATATATTTT
NA NA TRBJ2-1 TRBV6-5 CASSTSGTREQFF TGTGCCAGCAGCACCTCAGGAACCCGGGAGCAGTTCTTC
NA NA TRBJ2-5 TRBV2 CATPEGGQETQYF TGTGCCACCCCAGAGGGAGGCCAAGAGACCCAGTACTTC
NA NA TRBJ2-1 TRBV9 CASSPLGGTSYNEQFF TGTGCCAGCAGCCCCCTCGGGGGAACCTCCTACAATGAGCAGTTCTTC
NA NA TRBJ1-4 TRBV28 CASRGLVDRATNEKLFF TGTGCCAGCAGAGGGCTTGTGGACAGAGCAACTAATGAAAAACTGTTTTTT
NA NA TRBJ1-1 TRBV5-8 CASSLRESTEAFF TGTGCCAGCAGCTTGAGGGAGAGCACTGAAGCTTTCTTT
NA NA TRBJ2-4 TRBV6-1 CASQGFNIQYF TGTGCCAGCCAGGGGTTCAACATTCAGTACTTC
NA once TRBJ2-5 TRBV9 CASSVGGGAETQYF TGTGCCAGCAGCGTAGGCGGAGGGGCAGAGACCCAGTACTTC
NA NA TRBJ1-4 TRBV5-1 CASSLVATTNEKLFF TGCGCCAGCAGCTTGGTGGCAACAACTAATGAAAAACTGTTTTTT
NA NA TRBJ1-3 TRBV23-1 CASNTGYSGNTIYF TGCGCCAGCAACACAGGCTACTCTGGAAACACCATATATTTT
TRBD1 NA TRBJ2-1 TRBV11-3 CASSSGQESYNEQFF TGTGCCAGCAGCTCGGGACAGGAATCCTACAATGAGCAGTTCTTC
NA few TRBJ2-3 TRBV6-5 CASSYSPGVTDTQYF TGTGCCAGCAGTTACTCTCCGGGGGTCACAGATACGCAGTATTTT
TRBD1 NA TRBJ1-6 TRBV5-1 CASSPGTDNSPLHF TGCGCCAGCAGCCCGGGGACAGACAATTCACCCCTCCACTTT
TRBD1 NA TRBJ1-1 TRBV25-1 CASSGGQGFGAFF TGTGCCAGCAGTGGGGGACAGGGGTTTGGAGCTTTCTTT
NA NA TRBJ2-1 TRBV7-9 CSSSLARGRPNNEQFF TGTTCCAGCAGCTTAGCGCGTGGGAGGCCGAACAATGAGCAGTTCTTC
TRBD1 NA TRBJ1-2 TRBV4-2 CASSPPGQPSNYGYTF TGTGCCAGCAGTCCACCGGGACAGCCTTCTAACTATGGCTACACCTTC
TRBD2 NA TRBJ2-3 TRBV2 CASGLAGTDTQYF TGTGCCAGCGGACTAGCGGGCACAGATACGCAGTATTTT
TRBD2 NA TRBJ2-7 TRBV4-1 CASSQDWPSGDLSYEQYF TGCGCCAGCAGCCAAGATTGGCCTAGCGGGGACCTCTCCTACGAGCAGTACTTC
TRBD1 NA TRBJ1-4 TRBV11-3 CASSSNTGGVNEKLFF TGTGCCAGCAGCTCGAATACAGGGGGTGTAAATGAAAAACTGTTTTTT
TRBD1 NA TRBJ1-6 TRBV15 CATSRARQGLSPLHF TGTGCCACCAGCAGAGCCCGACAGGGGCTTTCACCCCTCCACTTT
TRBD2 NA TRBJ2-3 TRBV6-4 CASSDTAGGDTDTQYF TGTGCCAGCAGTGACACTGCGGGGGGGGATACAGATACGCAGTATTTT